A selection of T cell receptor beta chains follows, all from one sample in a study of OX40 agonist ivuxolimab in advanced cancers. Repertoires were generated with immunoSEQ multiplex PCR, while TCRdb's copy carries only in-frame clones and drops some. The repertoire holds 84,000 or so clones, with about 88% as singletons. This specimen consisted of CD4+ or CD8+ T cells sorted from blood, obtained in a trial of the OX40 agonist ivuxolimab. The receptors here all came from an adult with an advanced solid tumor such as melanoma, head and neck, liver or kidney cancer. Each CDR3 is given with its conserved first and last residue. D genes are given only for firm matches. The size entry is marked missing in some rows and otherwise reads once, few, many or a size class.

>TRBD1|NA|TRBV5-6|TRBJ1-3
TGTGCCAGCAGCTCATTGGACAGGGGTGCTGGAAACACCATATATTTT
CASSSLDRGAGNTIYF
>NA|NA|TRBV14|TRBJ2-6
TGTGCCAGCAGCCAGAGAAGGGGAGCCAACGTCCTGACTTTC
CASSQRRGANVLTF
>NA|NA|TRBV6-5|TRBJ1-2
TGTGCCAGCAGTTACTCGAACAGGCCACTGGGCTATGGCTACACCTTC
CASSYSNRPLGYGYTF
>TRBD1|NA|TRBV19|TRBJ2-5
TGTGCCAGTAGATACAGGGGGTCCATCCAAGAGACCCAGTACTTC
CASRYRGSIQETQYF
>NA|NA|TRBV5-1|TRBJ2-7
TGCGCCAGCTCCTTAAACTCCGGGGCCCACTACGAGCAGTACTTC
CASSLNSGAHYEQYF
>TRBD2|once|TRBV7-9|TRBJ2-7
TGTGCCAGCAGCTCGGGACTAGGGGGCGAGCAGTACTTC
CASSSGLGGEQYF
>NA|NA|TRBV5-1|TRBJ2-2
TGCGCCAGCAGCTTGGCTTTACGGACGGAAAACACCGGGGAGCTGTTTTTT
CASSLALRTENTGELFF
>TRBD1|NA|TRBV9|TRBJ1-1
TGTGCCAGCAGCCCAACAGGGGTAGGCACTGAAGCTTTCTTT
CASSPTGVGTEAFF
>TRBD2|NA|TRBV4-3|TRBJ2-1
TGCGCCAGCAGCCACGGGGGGACCAGCAATGAGCAGTTCTTC
CASSHGGTSNEQFF
>TRBD2|NA|TRBV11-1|TRBJ2-5
TGTGCCAGTCAAGCTTGGATTCCCCTAGCGGGGGCCCAAGAGACCCAGTACTTC
CASQAWIPLAGAQETQYF
>NA|few|TRBV30|TRBJ1-2
TGTGCCTGGAGTGTACGCAGGGCTTATGGCTATGGCTACACCTTC
CAWSVRRAYGYGYTF
>NA|NA|TRBV12-5|TRBJ2-7
TGTGCTAGTGGTTTGGCAAACTACGAGCAGTACTTC
CASGLANYEQYF
>NA|NA|TRBV6-1|TRBJ1-5
TGTGCCAGCAGTGAAGCTGGGGGTAGCAATCAGCCCCAGCATTTT
CASSEAGGSNQPQHF
>TRBD2|NA|TRBV5-1|TRBJ2-1
TGCGCCAGCAGCTTGGCGGGGCGGGGGAGTATCAATGAGCAGTTCTTC
CASSLAGRGSINEQFF
>NA|NA|TRBV19|TRBJ1-5
TGTGCCACTCGGACAACTCTTAATAGCAATCAGCCCCAGCATTTT
CATRTTLNSNQPQHF
>TRBD2|NA|TRBV7-2|TRBJ2-3
TGTGCCAGCAGCTTACGTCCCGGGGGGACCAGCACAGATACGCAGTATTTT
CASSLRPGGTSTDTQYF
>NA|NA|TRBV7-3|TRBJ1-6
TGTGCCAGCAGCTTAGATCGACGAGGGTACAATTCACCCCTCCACTTT
CASSLDRRGYNSPLHF
>NA|NA|TRBV6-5|TRBJ2-1
TGTGCCAGCAGTCCCCGGGGGTACAATGAGCAGTTCTTC
CASSPRGYNEQFF
>TRBD1|once|TRBV5-1|TRBJ1-2
TGCGCCAGCAGCCAGGGACAGGGGGGCTATGGCTACACCTTC
CASSQGQGGYGYTF
>NA|NA|TRBV30|TRBJ2-2
TGTGCCTGGAGTTCACAGTTCACCGGGGAGCTGTTTTTT
CAWSSQFTGELFF
>NA|NA|TRBV11-2|TRBJ2-1
TGTGCCAGCAGCCCCAAGGGGCCCCTTGGCAATGAGCAGTTCTTC
CASSPKGPLGNEQFF
>NA|NA|TRBV11-2|TRBJ2-3
TGTGCCAGCAGCTTAATCGGCGGGGGCACAGATACGCAGTATTTT
CASSLIGGGTDTQYF
>NA|NA|TRBV5-1|TRBJ2-3
TGCGCCAGCAGCTGGCGAGGGGGGGATACGCAGTATTTT
CASSWRGGDTQYF
>NA|NA|TRBV20-1|TRBJ1-5
TGCAGTGCTAGTGACAACCAGCCCCAGCATTTT
CSASDNQPQHF
>TRBD1|NA|TRBV18|TRBJ1-2
TGTGCCAGCTCGCCTACCATAGGGACAGGGGTCGGCTACACCTTC
CASSPTIGTGVGYTF
>TRBD2|NA|TRBV5-4|TRBJ2-7
TGTGCCAGCAGCTTATATTTAGCGGGGTCCTACGAGCAGTACTTC
CASSLYLAGSYEQYF
>NA|once|TRBV9|TRBJ1-2
TGTGCCAGCAGCCAAACGTCCGGGACGGCCAACTATGGCTACACCTTC
CASSQTSGTANYGYTF
>NA|NA|TRBV2|TRBJ1-1
TGTGCCAGCAGTGAGATCCGCCAGGGAAGGATTTGGGCTTTCTTT
CASSEIRQGRIWAFF
>NA|NA|TRBV9|TRBJ1-1
TGTGCCAGCAGCCGACTTGGGGCTGGACAGAAGTTTAACACTGAAGCTTTCTTT
CASSRLGAGQKFNTEAFF
>TRBD1|NA|TRBV7-9|TRBJ1-1
TGTGCCAGCAGCCCTCGCCCAGGGGGTAACACTGAAGCTTTCTTT
CASSPRPGGNTEAFF
>NA|NA|TRBV7-9|TRBJ2-1
TGTGCCAGCAGCCCCAGGTGGGGGCAACCGACCGTAGCGCGGCAGCAGTTCTTC
CASSPRWGQPTVARQQFF
>NA|NA|TRBV19|TRBJ1-1
TGTGCCAGTAGTTTGCTTGAGGGTGGCGGGGAAAGAGCTTTCTTT
CASSLLEGGGERAFF
>NA|NA|TRBV5-1|TRBJ2-2
TGCGCCAGCAGCGTTGCCTCTCAGGGTCTAGGAGAGGAACTGTTTTTT
CASSVASQGLGEELFF
>TRBD2|NA|TRBV6-5|TRBJ2-3
TGTGCCAGCAGTTATACTAGCGGGGACACAGATACGCAGTATTTT
CASSYTSGDTDTQYF
>NA|NA|TRBV10-3|TRBJ2-2
TGTGCCATCAGCCGGGACCGGGACACCGGGGAGCTGTTTTTT
CAISRDRDTGELFF
>NA|NA|TRBV7-9|TRBJ1-2
TGTGCCAGCAGCTTAAACCCCTCGGGGCGCATTAACTATGGCTACACCTTC
CASSLNPSGRINYGYTF
>NA|NA|TRBV19|TRBJ1-5
TGTGCCAGTAAGGGAGCGGCTTCTAGCAATCAGCCCCAGCATTTT
CASKGAASSNQPQHF
>NA|few|TRBV2|TRBJ1-4
TGTGCCAGCACTCCACGGACAGCTAGGGATGAAAAACTGTTTTTT
CASTPRTARDEKLFF
>TRBD1|NA|TRBV5-6|TRBJ1-3
TGTGCCAGCAGCTACGACAGGGATACAGGAAACACCATATATTTT
CASSYDRDTGNTIYF
>TRBD1|NA|TRBV6-1|TRBJ2-4
TGTGCCAGCTCAGACGGGACAGGTATCGGGAACATTCAGTACTTC
CASSDGTGIGNIQYF
>TRBD1|NA|TRBV5-1|TRBJ2-2
TGCGCCAGCAGCTCTGACAGGGTCACCGGGGAGCTGTTTTTT
CASSSDRVTGELFF
>NA|NA|TRBV5-1|TRBJ2-5
TGCGCCAGCAGCTTGACAACAGGCCCACCCGGGACCCAGTACTTC
CASSLTTGPPGTQYF
>TRBD1|NA|TRBV7-9|TRBJ2-2
TGTGCCAGCAGCCACGGCAGGGGGTCCGCGAACACCGGGGAGCTGTTTTTT
CASSHGRGSANTGELFF
>NA|NA|TRBV19|TRBJ1-1
TGTGCCAGTAGTATGGGCAGGGCTGGTGAAGCTTTCTTT
CASSMGRAGEAFF
>NA|few|TRBV2|TRBJ1-1
TGTGCCAGCATTCCGACCGCGGGGGCGGGTACTGAAGCTTTCTTT
CASIPTAGAGTEAFF
>TRBD1|NA|TRBV6-1|TRBJ2-3
TGTGCCAGCAGTCCCACAGGGGGCATCACAGATACGCAGTATTTT
CASSPTGGITDTQYF
>NA|NA|TRBV4-2|TRBJ2-3
TGTGCCAGCAGCCCCAAAGGAGGGGGGGATACGCAGTATTTT
CASSPKGGGDTQYF
>NA|NA|TRBV5-1|TRBJ1-1
TGCGCCAGCAGCTTGGGGGTCTCTGAAGCTTTCTTT
CASSLGVSEAFF
>NA|few|TRBV10-1|TRBJ1-1
TGCGCCAGCAGTGAGTCGATGGGGGCGACTGAAGCTTTCTTT
CASSESMGATEAFF
>TRBD2|NA|TRBV7-9|TRBJ2-3
TGTGCCAGCAGCTTAGGAGCGGGGGGGCCGACAGATACGCAGTATTTT
CASSLGAGGPTDTQYF
>NA|NA|TRBV5-6|TRBJ1-1
TGTGCCAGCAGCTTGGCCGGGGGTAGGGGAACTGAAGCTTTCTTT
CASSLAGGRGTEAFF
>NA|NA|TRBV6-5|TRBJ2-7
TGTGCCAGCAGTTTTAGTGGTTCCTACGAGCAGTACTTC
CASSFSGSYEQYF
>NA|NA|TRBV5-1|TRBJ1-1
TGCGCCAGCAGTTCCGGGACACTAAACACTGAAGCTTTCTTT
CASSSGTLNTEAFF
>TRBD1|NA|TRBV30|TRBJ2-7
TGTGCCTGGAGTTGGGACAGGGAGATCAACGAGCAGTACTTC
CAWSWDREINEQYF
>TRBD1|NA|TRBV9|TRBJ1-2
TGTGCCAGCAGCGTAGTTGAGGGGGCGATGGACGGCTACACCTTC
CASSVVEGAMDGYTF